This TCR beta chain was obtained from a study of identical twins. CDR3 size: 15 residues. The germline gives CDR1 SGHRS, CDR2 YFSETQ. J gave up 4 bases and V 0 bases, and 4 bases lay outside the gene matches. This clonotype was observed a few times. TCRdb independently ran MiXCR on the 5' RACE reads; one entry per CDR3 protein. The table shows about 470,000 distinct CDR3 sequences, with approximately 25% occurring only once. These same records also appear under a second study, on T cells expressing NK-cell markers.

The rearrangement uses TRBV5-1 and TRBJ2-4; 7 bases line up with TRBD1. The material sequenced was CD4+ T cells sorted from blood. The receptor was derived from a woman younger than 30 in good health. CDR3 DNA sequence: TGCGCCAGCAGCTTGGCCGAGGGGGCGAAAAACATTCAGTACTTC. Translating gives CASSLAEGAKNIQYF.